The T cell receptor (beta chain) described here comes from a study of monozygotic twins with inflammatory bowel disease. CDR1 LNHDA and CDR2 SQIVND come from the germline V gene (reference sequence). This CDR3 has 15 amino acids. TCRdb reanalyzed the 5' RACE reads and collapses them to one entry per CDR3 protein, without DNA. This table holds some 440,000 distinct CDR3 sequences. Whole blood that had not undergone T cell sorting provided the isolated total RNA. The source material was blood. The chain uses TRBV19 and TRBJ1-1; TCRdb reports TRBD1, a call that lacks DNA to check it against. The sequence came from a human donor with ulcerative colitis or Crohn's disease, or a healthy co-twin of an affected twin (not recorded which). The CDR3 protein is CASSSDSRMNTEAFF.